This T cell receptor beta chain came from a study of metastatic and nonmetastatic thyroid tumors. Looking at the study overall: Both malignant and benign thyroid patients supplied peripheral blood and tumor or nodule tissue samples, across which the repertoires of these patients were then compared.

Findings and limits, study-wide: Reported TCR beta diversity, measured in blood and tumor, was significantly higher for malignant thyroid tumors than for benign nodules.

By frequency in the sample, this clone is large. The target antigen is unknown. Every patient was untreated before thyroid surgery. TCRdb called clones again from the PCR reads with MiXCR. The sample shows 10,000 to 15,000 clones, under 30% of them seen only once. V lost 6 bases and J lost 12, with 15 bases in between. CDR1 MDHEN and CDR2 SYDVKM come from the germline V gene. The CDR3 covers 12 residues. The sample consisted of tumor tissue. The rearrangement uses TRBV28 and TRBJ2-1; D is uncertain. This TCR came from a female donor with papillary thyroid cancer or a benign thyroid nodule (not recorded which). Some clones in this sample may be carry-over from other donors' samples. CDR3 DNA: TGTGCCAGCAGAAGTGCCGTGCCTATGCAGTTCTTC. It specifies CASRSAVPMQFF.